These 2 T cell receptor beta chains were all obtained from the same sample, sequenced in a study of cytotoxic CD8 clonotypes in ibrutinib-treated CLL. The data were produced by immunoSEQ multiplex PCR, yet TCRdb's version contains in-frame clones alone and is incomplete. The sample has 97,000 or so clones, around 80% seen once. The starting material was PBMCs, obtained after 12 months of ibrutinib treatment. The receptors derive from a human donor with chronic lymphocytic leukemia.

The rearrangement links TRBV28 to TRBJ1-1, with D possibly TRBD1 on 5 matching bases. In germline, CDR1 is MDHEN, CDR2 SYDVKM. The CDR3 runs to 12 residues. V lost 7 bases and J lost 1, with 7 bases in between. The CDR3 here is CASKQGNTEAFF. As DNA, the CDR3 is TGTGCCAGCAAGCAGGGGAACACTGAAGCTTTCTTT.

This clone is a singleton in its sample. This chain uses TRBV21-1 with TRBJ1-2. TRBV21-1 is described as a pseudogene. This CDR3 region has 17 residues. CDR3 sequence reads: CASSTRGWGTRFYGYTF. CDR3 sequence (DNA): TGTGCCAGCAGCACCCGGGGATGGGGGACGAGATTTTATGGCTACACCTTC.